Listed here are 27 T cell receptor beta chains from one sample, sequenced in a study of identical twins. In TCRdb, the 5' RACE reads were re-called with MiXCR into one record per CDR3 protein. The repertoire holds roughly 570,000 distinct CDR3 sequences, more than 9% seen once, with roughly 3% in the top ten. The same specimen was also included in a second study, on yellow fever vaccine responses in identical twins.

Specimen: PBMCs. These receptors all come from a woman younger than 35 in good health.

This clonotype appeared a few times. The chain recombines TRBV7-9 with TRBJ2-1; D not resolved. Germline lookup yields CDR1 SEHNR and CDR2 FQNEAQ (reference sequence). Trimming pared 5 bases from V and 7 bases from J, leaving 15 bases between. CDR3 length equals 14 residues. The CDR3 DNA reads as TGTGCCAGCAGCGGCTGGGTTCCTCGGAATGAGCAGTTCTTC. Its translation: CASSGWVPRNEQFF.

At least ten counts were recorded for this clonotype. The chain carries TRBV20-1 and TRBJ2-4, with D possibly being TRBD1 (5 bases). V was trimmed by 4 bases and J by 3 bases, leaving 16 bases between them. Germline V CDR1 and CDR2: DFQATT, SNEGSKA (reference sequence). The CDR3 totals 15 residues. The CDR3 DNA reads as TGCAGTGCTACCCGATCCGACAGTGACAAAAACATTCAGTACTTC. This sequence encodes CSATRSDSDKNIQYF.

This clonotype was counted ten times or more. The genes are TRBV6-4 and TRBJ2-3; 10 bases match TRBD2. Germline values: CDR1 MRHNA, CDR2 SNTAGT. This CDR3 is built from 15 residues. Trimming at V came to 0 bases and at J to 4 bases, leaving 1 base not matched to a gene. This CDR3 is CASSDSSGGPDTQYF. CDR3 bases: TGTGCCAGCAGTGACTCTAGCGGGGGGCCAGATACGCAGTATTTT.

This clonotype was observed at least ten times. V is TRBV6-2 or TRBV6-3 and J is TRBJ2-3, with 7 bases fitting TRBD2. This CDR3 comprises 15 residues. J gave up 4 bases and V 5 bases, and 9 bases lay outside the gene matches. The germline CDR1 and CDR2 sequences are MNHEY and SVGEGT. In DNA form, the CDR3 reads TGTGCCAGCAGTCAACAAGCGGGATCTGCAGATACGCAGTATTTT. This sequence encodes CASSQQAGSADTQYF.

At least ten counts were recorded for this clonotype. The genes are TRBV9 and TRBJ2-7, with D perhaps matching TRBD2 (5 bases). This CDR3 comprises 13 residues. Germline loops: CDR1 SGDLS, CDR2 YYNGEE. Trimming took 0 bases from V and 3 from J, leaving 7 bases between them. Here the CDR3 DNA reads TGTGCCAGCAGCGTAGGACTACTCTACGAGCAGTACTTC. Its protein is CASSVGLLYEQYF.

Only a few counts were recorded for this clonotype. The rearrangement joins TRBV12-3 or TRBV12-4 to TRBJ2-1, with 10 bases matching TRBD2. The CDR3 spans 16 residues. J lost 5 bases, V lost 4 bases, and 8 bases had no gene match. The CDR3, as DNA: TGTGCCAGCAGTTCGTCTAGCGGGGGCTACAACAATGAGCAGTTCTTC. Protein product: CASSSSSGGYNNEQFF.

This sequence joins TRBV27 and TRBJ1-5, with D possibly matching TRBD1 (6 bases). This CDR3 contains 14 residues. The V and J ends lost 5 bases and 3 bases respectively, with 11 bases between them. Germline CDR1 MNHEY, CDR2 SMNVEV (reference sequence). In nucleotides, the CDR3 is TGTGCCAGCAGTCCATCAGGGGCCAATCAGCCCCAGCATTTT. It translates to CASSPSGANQPQHF.

The V and J genes are TRBV12-3 or TRBV12-4 and TRBJ2-2; unclear D gene. Trimming shortened V by 2 bases and J by 4 bases, and 20 bases separated the two germline ends. This CDR3 spans 18 amino acids. The CDR3 loop is CASSLRESLPGGTGELFF. The CDR3, as DNA: TGTGCCAGCAGTTTACGTGAATCACTGCCTGGTGGCACCGGGGAGCTGTTTTTT.

This clonotype has just a few counts. The chain uses TRBV6-5 and TRBJ2-7; 7 bases match TRBD1. CDR3 length: 12 residues. Germline V CDR1 and CDR2: MNHEY, SVGAGI. V lost 7 bases to trimming and J lost 3 bases; unmatched junction nucleotides: 3. CDR3: CASTDRVYEQYF. CDR3 nucleotides: TGTGCCAGCACCGACAGGGTCTACGAGCAGTACTTC.

This clonotype came up a few times. The gene calls are TRBV20-1 and TRBJ2-5; 10 positions match TRBD2. V was clipped by 2 bases and J by 5 bases; unmatched bases: 23. This CDR3 comprises 20 residues. The germline CDR1 and CDR2 sequences are DFQATT and SNEGSKA (reference sequence). The CDR3 sequence: CSARFLRPGLANRLGETQYF. The CDR3, as DNA: TGCAGTGCTAGATTCTTGCGACCGGGACTAGCGAATCGATTGGGGGAGACCCAGTACTTC.

This clonotype turned up a few times. V is TRBV7-9 and J is TRBJ2-2; D could derive from TRBD1 or TRBD2 (6 bases each). Trimming shortened V by 0 bases and J by 7 bases, and 18 bases separated the two germline ends. The CDR3 spans 17 residues. Germline CDR1 reads SEHNR; CDR2 reads FQNEAQ (reference sequence). The DNA of the CDR3 is TGTGCCAGCAGCTTAGCCTCCGGCAGGGGTAGCGGCGGGGAGCTGTTTTTT. Protein product: CASSLASGRGSGGELFF.

This chain links TRBV5-1 with TRBJ2-7; tentatively, D is TRBD2 (5 bases). This CDR3 has 17 amino acids. V dropped 7 bases and J dropped 4 bases, with 27 bases sitting between them. Germline V lookup: CDR1 SGHRS, CDR2 YFSETQ. As DNA, the CDR3 is TGCGCCAGCGGCCTATACAAAACGCGAGGGAATAGTTACGAGCAGTACTTC. It encodes CASGLYKTRGNSYEQYF.

This clonotype has more than one count but fewer than ten. The genes are TRBV20-1 and TRBJ2-7; TRBD2 matches 11 bases. The V and J ends lost 5 bases and 4 bases, in that order; junction bases with no gene match: 7. The CDR3 contains 14 residues. Germline CDR1 DFQATT, CDR2 SNEGSKA (reference sequence). For the CDR3, the DNA is TGCAGTGCTCTCGGGACTAGCGGAGTTTACGAGCAGTACTTC. Translating gives CSALGTSGVYEQYF.

In DNA form, the CDR3 reads TGCAGCGCCATTGTAGAAGGCAGGGGGCTCGGGTCCGGGGAGCTGTTTTTT. Translation gives CSAIVEGRGLGSGELFF. The V call is TRBV29-1, the J call TRBJ2-2; 8 nucleotides line up with TRBD1. The trim removed 7 bases at V and 6 bases at J, leaving 19 bases unmatched. Per the germline V gene, CDR1 is SQVTM and CDR2 is ANQGSEA. The CDR3 contains 17 residues.

This clonotype was seen more than once but under ten times. The V and J genes are TRBV5-1 and TRBJ2-5; D remains ambiguous. Trimming shortened V by 6 bases and J by 0 bases, and 3 bases separated the two germline ends. The CDR3 consists of 11 residues. In germline, CDR1 is SGHRS, CDR2 YFSETQ. In DNA form, the CDR3 reads TGCGCCAGCACGAACCAAGAGACCCAGTACTTC. Encoded protein: CASTNQETQYF. Full variable domain (outside the CDR3, taken from reference TRBV5-1 and TRBJ2-5): KAGVTQTPRYLIKTRGQQVTLSCSPISGHRSVSWYQQTPGQGLQFLFEYFSETQRNKGNFPGRFSGRQFSNSRSEMNVSTLELGDSALYLCASTNQETQYFGPGTRLLVL.

V gene TRBV7-3 combines with J gene TRBJ1-1; D uncertain. Deletions cut 5 bases from V and 4 bases from J, with 14 bases between. CDR3 length equals 14 residues. Germline V lookup: CDR1 SGHTA, CDR2 FQGTGA. In nucleotides, the CDR3 is TGTGCCAGCAGCGCCGAAATCTACGGCACTGAAGCTTTCTTT. As protein: CASSAEIYGTEAFF.

This clonotype was seen more than once but under ten times. This chain joins TRBV11-2 and TRBJ1-1, with D perhaps TRBD1 (5 bases). V lost 1 base and J 6 bases, leaving 15 bases between the germline ends. Germline CDR1 SGHAT, CDR2 FQNNGV. The CDR3 has 15 residues. CDR3 sequence reads: CASSLVTGAGSEAFF. The CDR3, as DNA: TGTGCCAGCAGCTTAGTAACAGGAGCTGGGTCTGAAGCTTTCTTT.

For this clonotype: At one of its ends the junction is not consistent with the germline gene, which may arise from a read error. V gene TRBV28 combines with J gene TRBJ1-2; no clear D. This CDR3 is built from 14 residues. CDR1 and CDR2 (germline): MDHEN, SYDVKM. The CDR3 DNA is TGTACCAGCAGCCCCTTAGTCCTGGGAGTGGGCTACACCTTC. Translated: CTSSPLVLGVGYTF.

This clonotype appeared many times. The chain links TRBV29-1 to TRBJ2-4, with D unclear. Between the trimmed V and J ends, which lost 4 bases and 0 bases, there was a span of 4 bases. The V gene's germline CDR1 is SQVTM and CDR2 ANQGSEA. The CDR3 spans 12 residues. For the CDR3, the DNA is TGCAGCGTTGTCTTAGCCAAAAACATTCAGTACTTC. Its protein is CSVVLAKNIQYF.

This chain links TRBV25-1 with TRBJ2-5, with 8 bases matching TRBD2. The CDR3 covers 14 residues. The germline CDR1 and CDR2 sequences are MGHDK and SYGVNS. The V segment lost 2 bases and the J segment 7 bases; nucleotides outside the gene matches: 6. The CDR3 bases are TGTGCCAGCAGTGAAAGCGGGGGCCTTGGGACCCAGTACTTC. It translates to CASSESGGLGTQYF.

V is TRBV24-1 and J is TRBJ2-1, with TRBD1 matching 8 bases. CDR1 and CDR2 (germline): KGHDR, SFDVKD. CDR3 size: 16 residues. After removal of 4 bases from V and 0 bases from J, the junction contained 4 bases not matched to a gene. CDR3 loop: CATSETTGASYNEQFF. CDR3 nucleotides: TGTGCCACCAGTGAGACGACAGGGGCCTCCTACAATGAGCAGTTCTTC.

The genes are TRBV30 and TRBJ2-3; 12 bases align to TRBD2. V gave up 0 bases and J gave up 3 bases; unmatched junction bases: 4. This CDR3 comprises 16 residues. CDR1 is GTSNPN, CDR2 SVGIG, per germline (reference sequence). DNA for the CDR3: TGTGCCTGGAGTGTACGTCTAGCGGGGGGGACAGATACGCAGTATTTT. It encodes CAWSVRLAGGTDTQYF.

The genes are TRBV27 and TRBJ2-3, with 9 bases aligning to TRBD2. The CDR3 has 16 residues. V gave up 0 bases and J gave up 2 bases; unmatched junction bases: 3. Germline V gives CDR1 MNHEY, CDR2 SMNVEV (reference sequence). The CDR3 sequence is CASSLSASGATDTQYF. CDR3 DNA: TGTGCCAGCAGTTTATCGGCTAGCGGGGCCACAGATACGCAGTATTTT.

The chain uses TRBV6-2 or TRBV6-3 and TRBJ2-5; maybe TRBD2 (5 bases). The CDR3 is 11 amino acids. Trimming cost V 7 bases and J 7 bases, with 10 bases left between them. Germline values: CDR1 MNHEY, CDR2 SVGEGT. The CDR3 here is CASIAAGTQYF. The CDR3 coding sequence is TGTGCCAGCATAGCCGCGGGGACCCAGTACTTC.

This clonotype was found a few times. The genes are TRBV11-2 and TRBJ2-3; D is ambiguous. Trimming removed 6 bases from V and 6 bases from J, with 19 bases in between. This CDR3 spans 15 amino acids. From germline, CDR1 is SGHAT and CDR2 FQNNGV. The CDR3 nucleotides are TGTGCCAGCAGATCGGGTGGGCCCCTGGTTGATACGCAGTATTTT. Encoded protein: CASRSGGPLVDTQYF.

This clonotype showed up just a few times. The V gene is TRBV28, the J gene TRBJ2-7, with TRBD1 matching over 9 bases. Germline values: CDR1 MDHEN, CDR2 SYDVKM. This CDR3 is built from 16 residues. V trimming: 5 bases; J trimming: 2 bases; junction bases outside the gene matches: 10. The CDR3 here is CASSPPGTGRPYEQYF. The CDR3, as DNA: TGTGCCAGCAGTCCCCCCGGGACAGGGAGACCCTACGAGCAGTACTTC.

The J gene is TRBJ2-1, the V gene TRBV5-1, with TRBD2 matching over 9 bases. Trimming removed 1 base from V and 2 bases from J; junction bases left unmatched: 7. CDR3 length equals 17 residues. In germline, CDR1 is SGHRS, CDR2 YFSETQ. The CDR3 DNA reads TGCGCCAGCAGCTTGTGGGGGACTAGCACAGCCTACAATGAGCAGTTCTTC. Translating it yields CASSLWGTSTAYNEQFF.